The rows below give T cell receptor beta chains drawn from one sample of a study of blood T cells in healthy people across ages. TCRdb ran MiXCR on the 5' RACE reads and lists one entry per CDR3 protein. In the table there are about 1.6 million distinct CDR3 sequences, around 35% of which are singletons. The sample taken for sequencing was blood. The receptor set was obtained from a woman aged 30 to 39 in good health. Both conserved end residues are part of each CDR3. Fields, in order: V gene, J gene, CDR3 protein.

v_call: TRBV6-1; j_call: TRBJ1-5; cdr3_aa: CASSEGTGGMGPQHF
v_call: TRBV4-1; j_call: TRBJ2-2; cdr3_aa: CASSLRAGITGELFF
v_call: TRBV9; j_call: TRBJ2-3; cdr3_aa: CASSSPPQGRSTDTQYF
v_call: TRBV9; j_call: TRBJ2-1; cdr3_aa: CASSPSGGLGYNEQFF
v_call: TRBV10-3; j_call: TRBJ2-5; cdr3_aa: CAISEAPGRVDETQYF
v_call: TRBV7-9; j_call: TRBJ2-5; cdr3_aa: CASTTSGGQETQYF
v_call: TRBV29-1; j_call: TRBJ1-1; cdr3_aa: CSAHTGLNTEAFF
v_call: TRBV11-2; j_call: TRBJ2-7; cdr3_aa: CASSLPGSSIYEQYF
v_call: TRBV6-2/TRBV6-3; j_call: TRBJ1-4; cdr3_aa: CASQRGGSEKLFF
v_call: TRBV20-1; j_call: TRBJ2-7; cdr3_aa: CSARGGDKPYEQYF
v_call: TRBV5-1; j_call: TRBJ2-5; cdr3_aa: CASSLAVAGGQGETQYF
v_call: TRBV6-2/TRBV6-3; j_call: TRBJ1-5; cdr3_aa: CASSYSTPQPQHF
v_call: TRBV12-3/TRBV12-4; j_call: TRBJ1-4; cdr3_aa: CASSSRDRGPINNEKLFF
v_call: TRBV20-1; j_call: TRBJ1-1; cdr3_aa: CSARAGNSGNTEAFF
v_call: TRBV4-1; j_call: TRBJ2-5; cdr3_aa: CASSQDRQAQEAQYF
v_call: TRBV20-1; j_call: TRBJ2-1; cdr3_aa: CSARVVNNEQFF
v_call: TRBV7-3; j_call: TRBJ2-3; cdr3_aa: CASSFDRTDTQYF
v_call: TRBV11-2; j_call: TRBJ2-3; cdr3_aa: CARSLEPGREATQYF
v_call: TRBV20-1; j_call: TRBJ1-5; cdr3_aa: CSASGSSNQPQHF
v_call: TRBV11-2; j_call: TRBJ2-7; cdr3_aa: CASRRTSGRAGYEQYF
v_call: TRBV27; j_call: TRBJ2-5; cdr3_aa: CASSRDPSGDGETQYF
v_call: TRBV5-1; j_call: TRBJ1-2; cdr3_aa: CASSLVEGTLYGYTF
v_call: TRBV10-3; j_call: TRBJ2-1; cdr3_aa: CAIRPLGLAVGEQFF
v_call: TRBV7-9; j_call: TRBJ2-7; cdr3_aa: CASSPMGAGTVGYEQYF
v_call: TRBV7-2; j_call: TRBJ2-1; cdr3_aa: CASRFDCGSYNEQFF
v_call: TRBV4-1; j_call: TRBJ2-6; cdr3_aa: CASSQERSQPGANVLTF
v_call: TRBV12-3/TRBV12-4; j_call: TRBJ2-1; cdr3_aa: CASSLNLSEQFF
v_call: TRBV20-1; j_call: TRBJ2-1; cdr3_aa: CSAHRFNYNEQFF
v_call: TRBV6-5; j_call: TRBJ2-3; cdr3_aa: CASSLSHRGGTDTQYF
v_call: TRBV5-1; j_call: TRBJ1-5; cdr3_aa: CASSLAGGVNQPQHF
v_call: TRBV5-1; j_call: TRBJ1-1; cdr3_aa: CASSLAYKFRDRGSTEAFF
v_call: TRBV7-3; j_call: TRBJ2-1; cdr3_aa: CASSSRDRGILSYNEQFF
v_call: TRBV3-1; j_call: TRBJ1-2; cdr3_aa: CASSPRAGTNYGYTF
v_call: TRBV27; j_call: TRBJ1-2; cdr3_aa: CASPLGYTF
v_call: TRBV9; j_call: TRBJ2-3; cdr3_aa: CASSVGTSGVQRGGDTQYF
v_call: TRBV4-1; j_call: TRBJ1-1; cdr3_aa: CASSPGQGWSEAFF
v_call: TRBV6-5; j_call: TRBJ1-2; cdr3_aa: CASSYYTDYGYTF
v_call: TRBV5-1; j_call: TRBJ1-2; cdr3_aa: CASSLGQGWSGYTF
v_call: TRBV15; j_call: TRBJ2-1; cdr3_aa: CATSASRLAGKYNEQFF
v_call: TRBV28; j_call: TRBJ2-7; cdr3_aa: CASSAWSYEQYF
v_call: TRBV20-1; j_call: .; cdr3_aa: CSATNRASYEQYF
v_call: TRBV12-5; j_call: TRBJ2-1; cdr3_aa: CASGLVAGGGQFF
v_call: TRBV7-3; j_call: TRBJ2-7; cdr3_aa: CASSPSGGVFSEQYF
v_call: TRBV13; j_call: TRBJ1-1; cdr3_aa: CASLYGGTAAATEAFF
v_call: TRBV12-3/TRBV12-4; j_call: TRBJ1-4; cdr3_aa: CASSADRGTGKLFF
v_call: TRBV28; j_call: TRBJ2-1; cdr3_aa: CASSSGLYNEQFF